This T cell receptor (beta chain) was sequenced during a study of shared clonotypes between healthy human individuals. V dropped 2 bases and J dropped 2 bases, with 14 bases sitting between them. The germline CDR1 and CDR2 sequences are MNHEY and SMNVEV (reference sequence). The CDR3 runs 16 residues. CD45RO-negative cells were positively selected for CCR7, leaving out terminally differentiated effector memory CD45RA+ cells. The data were produced by immunoSEQ multiplex PCR, yet TCRdb's version contains in-frame clones alone and is incomplete. The sample lists hundreds of thousands of clones, approximately 96% occurring once.

This chain links TRBV27 with TRBJ2-3; no clear D. Material for sequencing was naive CD8+ T cells sorted from blood. This sequence originates from a woman in her 30s in good health. As DNA, the CDR3 is TGTGCCAGCAGTTTAGTGTCTCCAAGATTCACAGATACGCAGTATTTT. Amino acids: CASSLVSPRFTDTQYF.